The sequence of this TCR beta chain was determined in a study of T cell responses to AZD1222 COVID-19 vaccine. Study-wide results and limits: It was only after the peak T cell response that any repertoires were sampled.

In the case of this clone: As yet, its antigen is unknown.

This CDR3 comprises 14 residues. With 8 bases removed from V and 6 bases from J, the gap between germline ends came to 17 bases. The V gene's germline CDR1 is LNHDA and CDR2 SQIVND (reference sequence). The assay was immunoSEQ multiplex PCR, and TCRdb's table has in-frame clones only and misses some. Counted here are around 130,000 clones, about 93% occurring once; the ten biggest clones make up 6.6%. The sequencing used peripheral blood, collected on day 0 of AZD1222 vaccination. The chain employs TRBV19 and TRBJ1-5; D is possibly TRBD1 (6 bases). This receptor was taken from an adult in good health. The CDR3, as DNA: TGTGCCAGTGATCAGGGGAGGGGTTCTCAGCCCCAGCATTTT. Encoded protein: CASDQGRGSQPQHF.